This T cell receptor (beta chain) was captured by sequencing in a study of shared clonotypes between healthy human individuals (dated by TCRdb to 2019 to 2021). For the wider study: A few men and two women, aged 18 to 49 years, made up the cohort. For each donor, CD4 naive and CD4 memory were each given three plates, CD8 naive was given two plates, and CD8 memory was given one plate. Leukapheresis yielded between about 0.9 and 8.9 billion PBMCs per donor. Libraries were prepared and TCR repertoires were sequenced by different laboratories using diverse techniques, in order to increase sequencing depth and limit assay-specific biases. To estimate repertoire size and how much clonotypes are shared between individuals, the study performed deep sequencing of blood TCR repertoires from a few healthy adults. What the authors observed across the whole study: Because the study included only a small number of donors, the genetic and exposure-history diversity represented was limited. Rarefaction of sorted-subset datasets indicated incomplete sequencing despite the large sequencing depth. Pairwise subsampling indicated that sequencing depth was expected to affect the degree of clonotype sharing among donors. Naive subsets generally had larger estimated clonotype richness than memory subsets. Across four donors, about 5.2% of naive CD4, 3% to 3.5% of naive CD8, 2% to 2.5% of memory CD4, and approximately 0.42% of memory CD8 clonotypes were shared. Compared with non-shared clonotypes, clonotypes shared by all four sorted-subset donors had higher generation probabilities. Sampling was limited to blood, and TCR repertoires in tissue likely differ from TCR repertoires in blood.

TCR CDR3 regions were amplified from genomic DNA by multiplex PCR using the deep immunoSEQ assay. Extracted genomic DNA from each cell subset was spread evenly across all wells of several immunoSEQ 96-well plates, with each plate serving as a replicate. For sorted subsets, each replicate PCR was loaded with around 200 ng genomic DNA, equivalent to some 31,000 T cell genomes. The purified libraries were quantified using a Qubit 3.0 fluorometer, sized with a Bioanalyzer 2100, and then quantified again using the KAPA Library Quantification kit. Every immunoSEQ 96-well plate was sequenced on a dedicated single-read 150-cycle Illumina NextSeq 550 flow cell. In the source study's methods: Because only junctional sequences without quality scores were contained in the immunoSEQ output, filtering matching that applied to full-length reads could not be performed. Sequences were annotated with PyIR, a Python wrapper for IgBLAST v1.9, and V/J genes and CDR3 were assigned using IMGT germline references. Reads were removed for weak V/J assignments (E-value above 1e-6), missing CDR3, stop codons, out-of-frame junctions, or ambiguous translated residues. A V3J clonotype was defined by an identical inferred V gene, J gene, and CDR3 amino acid sequence. The percentage overlap between two repertoires was calculated by dividing the number of shared unique clonotypes by the size of the smaller repertoire. Richness of each repertoire was evaluated using RTK rarefaction, the Chao1 estimator, and Recon v2.1 estimates of unobserved clonotypes. Generation probabilities for all TCRbeta clonotypes obtained by the gDNA method from four donors were computed using OLGA. TCRdb limited this immuneACCESS table to in-frame rearrangements with V and J called. A share of clones is missing; checked studies link under half to unresolved V genes, and the rest is unexplained. From that table come the V and J calls and clone size; the DNA was used to work out D and trimming. The sample table records roughly 1 million clones; more than 60% of these occur just once. Roughly 1.5% of the sample comes from the top ten.

Sequences SGHTA (CDR1) and FQGNSA (CDR2) are obtained from the germline V gene. Clipping removes 4 bases from V and 6 bases from J, with 5 as the unmatched junction base count. The cysteine opens and the phenylalanine closes a CDR3 of 14 amino acids. The DNA shown is the 42-base CDR3, in frame from base 1. Donors were healthy HIV-negative adults with no recently reported acute infections or vaccinations. Every donor was a Caucasian adult living in Nashville, Tennessee, USA. CD4+ T cells were enriched by magnetic negative selection; naive cells were then positively selected on CD45RA, and the negative fraction formed the memory subset. Blood was collected by leukapheresis, and PBMCs were isolated by Ficoll-Histopaque density gradient centrifugation and then cryopreserved in liquid nitrogen vapor phase. Analytical flow cytometry was used to check the purity and quantity of each magnetically sorted T cell population. Genomic DNA was isolated from each sorted fraction and quantified by UV absorbance on a Nanodrop 2000c.

This clone was counted a single time. This receptor's antigen is unknown. It has no much larger one-base neighbor in the sample; base qualities were not kept. The clonotype comes from a young man in good health. The chain was built from TRBV7-2 and TRBJ2-2, and 7 junctional nucleotides match TRBD2. Material for sequencing was memory CD4+ T cells sorted from blood. Taken with the paper, the label for cell subset or site translates to: CD45RA-negative fraction. The CDR3 is CASSSGLGAGELFF. The DNA reads TGTGCCAGCAGCTCTGGACTAGGCGCCGGGGAGCTGTTTTTT.